One sample yielded the 9 T cell receptor beta chains listed below, sequenced in a study of blood T cell repertoires in COVID-19. The assay was immunoSEQ multiplex PCR, and TCRdb's table has in-frame clones only and misses some. The sample gives roughly 130,000 clones, 84% of which show up once; roughly an eighth is in the top ten. The sequenced sample consisted of peripheral blood. These receptors came from a young woman who had recovered from COVID-19.

A remark on this clone: Distinct nucleotide sequences in the sample also encode this CDR3. The chain couples TRBV27 to TRBJ2-1; tentative D call: TRBD2 (7 bases). Trimming stripped 4 bases from V and 3 bases from J, with 13 bases between. CDR1 and CDR2 from the germline V gene are MNHEY and SMNVEV (reference sequence). This CDR3 has 15 amino acids. CDR3 coding DNA: TGTGCCAGCAGTTCCCCGGGGGGCTACTACAATGAGCAGTTCTTC. Its translation: CASSSPGGYYNEQFF.

The genes are TRBV2 and TRBJ2-5; 11 bases are a match to TRBD1. Germline V lookup: CDR1 SNHLY, CDR2 FYNNEI. V lost 8 bases and J lost 12; bases outside the gene matches: 8. The CDR3 spans 12 residues. The DNA of the CDR3 is TGTGCCAGCGGGTGGGACAGGGGGTATGAGTACTTC. This gives the protein CASGWDRGYEYF.

The genes are TRBV29-1 and TRBJ1-2; TRBD1 is a possible D gene (6 bases). Germline assignment: CDR1 SQVTM and CDR2 ANQGSEA. V gave up 4 bases and J gave up 8 bases, with 14 bases separating them. The CDR3 is 12 residues long. The CDR3, as DNA: TGCAGCGTTGTTAGCGGGGGGGGCGGCTACACCTTC. Translating it yields CSVVSGGGGYTF.

This clone occurred once. The chain recombines TRBV9 with TRBJ1-2; 8 bases match TRBD1. V lost 3 bases, J lost 5 bases, and 3 bases stayed unmatched. Germline V gene data show CDR1 as SGDLS and CDR2 as YYNGEE. CDR3 length equals 13 residues. CDR3 coding DNA: TGTGCCAGCAGCGCCACAGGGGGATATGGCTACACCTTC. It yields the protein CASSATGGYGYTF.

The V and J genes are TRBV29-1 and TRBJ2-1; 10 nucleotides agree with TRBD1. The trim removed 5 bases at V and 6 bases at J, leaving 4 bases unmatched. Germline CDR1 reads SQVTM; CDR2 reads ANQGSEA. CDR3 size: 13 residues. DNA of the CDR3: TGCAGCGTTCTTAGGACAGGGGGCAATGAGCAGTTCTTC. Translated, it gives CSVLRTGGNEQFF.

The rearrangement uses TRBV27 and TRBJ1-5, with TRBD1 identical over 10 bases. V was clipped by 1 base and J by 4 bases; unmatched bases: 1. The CDR3 spans 15 residues. The germline CDR1 and CDR2 sequences are MNHEY and SMNVEV (reference sequence). The CDR3 DNA sequence: TGTGCCAGCAGTTTATTGGGACAGGGGAATCAGCCCCAGCATTTT. Amino acid sequence: CASSLLGQGNQPQHF.

The chain employs TRBV30 and TRBJ1-5; no firm D call. The germline gives CDR1 GTSNPN, CDR2 SVGIG (reference sequence). V was pared by 1 base and J by 5 bases, with 9 bases between. This CDR3 spans 13 amino acids. The CDR3 here is CAWSASLDQPQHF. DNA of the CDR3: TGTGCCTGGAGTGCGTCATTAGATCAGCCCCAGCATTTT.

The chain carries TRBV5-4 and TRBJ1-1; the D gene is possibly TRBD1 (6 bases). The CDR3 runs to 15 residues. The V end was cut by 1 base, the J end by 1 base, with 11 bases between. Germline CDR1 and CDR2: SGHNT and YYREEE (reference sequence). The CDR3 loop reads CASSLIQGPNTEAFF. CDR3 nucleotide sequence: TGTGCCAGCAGCTTGATACAGGGCCCGAACACTGAAGCTTTCTTT.

The V gene is TRBV11-1, the J gene TRBJ1-4; D is unclear. CDR1 SGHAT and CDR2 FQDESV come from the germline V gene (reference sequence). V shed 2 bases and J shed 5 bases, with 6 bases lying between them. This CDR3 spans 13 amino acids. CDR3 protein: CASSLLRNEKLFF. DNA for the CDR3: TGTGCCAGCAGCTTACTCCGGAATGAAAAACTGTTTTTT.